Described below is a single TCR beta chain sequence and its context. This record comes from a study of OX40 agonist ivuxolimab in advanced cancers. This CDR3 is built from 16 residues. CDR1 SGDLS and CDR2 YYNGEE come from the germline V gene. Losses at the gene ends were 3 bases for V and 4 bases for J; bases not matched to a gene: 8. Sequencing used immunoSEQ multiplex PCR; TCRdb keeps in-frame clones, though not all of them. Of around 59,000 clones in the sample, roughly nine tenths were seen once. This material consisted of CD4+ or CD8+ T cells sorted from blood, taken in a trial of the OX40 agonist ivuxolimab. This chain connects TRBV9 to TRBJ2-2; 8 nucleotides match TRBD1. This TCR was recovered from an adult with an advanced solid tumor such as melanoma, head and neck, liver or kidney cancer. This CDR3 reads CASSAGDRRITGELFF. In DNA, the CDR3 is TGTGCCAGCAGCGCTGGGGACAGGAGAATCACCGGGGAGCTGTTTTTT.